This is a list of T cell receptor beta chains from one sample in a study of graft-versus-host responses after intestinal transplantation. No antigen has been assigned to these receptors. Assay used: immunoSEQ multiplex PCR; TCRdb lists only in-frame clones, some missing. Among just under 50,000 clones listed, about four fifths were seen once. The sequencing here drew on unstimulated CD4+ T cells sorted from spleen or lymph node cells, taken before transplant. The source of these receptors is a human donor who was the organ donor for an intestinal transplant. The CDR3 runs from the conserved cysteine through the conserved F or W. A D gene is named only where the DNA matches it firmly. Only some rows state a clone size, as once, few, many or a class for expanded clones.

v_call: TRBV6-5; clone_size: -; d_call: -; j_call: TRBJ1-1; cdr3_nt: TGTGCCAGCAGTTCGGCGGGGCGGAACACTGAAGCTTTCTTT; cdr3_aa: CASSSAGRNTEAFF
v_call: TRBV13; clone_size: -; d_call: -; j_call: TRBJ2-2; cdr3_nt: TGTGCCAGCAGCTTATTTCTAGGGGGCACCGGGGAGCTGTTTTTT; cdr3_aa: CASSLFLGGTGELFF
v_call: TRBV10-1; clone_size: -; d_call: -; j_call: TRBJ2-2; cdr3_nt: TGCGCCAGCAGGCAAGACACCGGGGAGCTGTTTTTT; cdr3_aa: CASRQDTGELFF
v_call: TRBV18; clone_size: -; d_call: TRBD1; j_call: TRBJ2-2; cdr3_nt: TGTGCCAGCTCTCACCGACAGGGGGTTGATACCGGGGAGCTGTTTTTT; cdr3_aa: CASSHRQGVDTGELFF
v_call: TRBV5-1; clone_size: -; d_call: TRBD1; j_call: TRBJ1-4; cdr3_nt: TGCGCCAGCAGCCCTTGGACAGGGCGGCCAACAACTAATGAAAAACTGTTTTTT; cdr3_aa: CASSPWTGRPTTNEKLFF
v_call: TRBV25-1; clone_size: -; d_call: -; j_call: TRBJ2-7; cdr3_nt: TGTGCCAGCAGCGCGGTAGCTTCGGGCGAGCAGTACTTC; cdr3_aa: CASSAVASGEQYF
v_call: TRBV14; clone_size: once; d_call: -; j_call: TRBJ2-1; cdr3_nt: TGTGCCAGCAGCCAATATCGAAGGCAGTTCTTC; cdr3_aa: CASSQYRRQFF
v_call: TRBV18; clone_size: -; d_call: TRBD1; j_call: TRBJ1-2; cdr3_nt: TGTGCCAGCTCTCCACAGGGGTATGGCTACACCTTC; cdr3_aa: CASSPQGYGYTF
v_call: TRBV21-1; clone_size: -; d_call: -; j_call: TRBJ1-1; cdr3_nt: TGTGCCAGCAGCCCGACAGGGCACACTGAAGCTTTCTTT; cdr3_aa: CASSPTGHTEAFF
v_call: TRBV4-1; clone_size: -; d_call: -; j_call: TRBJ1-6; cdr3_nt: TGCGCCAGCAGCCAAGATGGACGCCTACAGGGAATGGCGGAGAGCAATTCACCCCTCCACTTT; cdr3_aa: CASSQDGRLQGMAESNSPLHF
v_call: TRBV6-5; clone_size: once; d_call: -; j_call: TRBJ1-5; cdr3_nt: TGTGCCAGCCCAGTTCCGGGGGGCAAGCCCCAGCATTTT; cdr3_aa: CASPVPGGKPQHF
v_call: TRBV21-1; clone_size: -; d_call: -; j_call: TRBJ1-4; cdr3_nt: -; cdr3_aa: CASSNRCTTPWGQGSIESEKLFF
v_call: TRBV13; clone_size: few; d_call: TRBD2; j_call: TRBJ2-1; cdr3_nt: TGTGCCAGCAGCTTATCCCCCAAGCTCCTAGCGGGTCGGGTCGGAGAGCAGTTCTTC; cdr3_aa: CASSLSPKLLAGRVGEQFF
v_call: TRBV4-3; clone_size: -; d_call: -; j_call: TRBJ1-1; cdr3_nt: TGCGCCAGCAGCCAAGATAGGCGGATGAACACTGAAGCTTTCTTT; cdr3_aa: CASSQDRRMNTEAFF
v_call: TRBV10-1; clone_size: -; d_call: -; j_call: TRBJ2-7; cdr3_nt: TGCGCCAGCAGTGTCGGCGTAAGGGGCGAGCAGTACTTC; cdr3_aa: CASSVGVRGEQYF
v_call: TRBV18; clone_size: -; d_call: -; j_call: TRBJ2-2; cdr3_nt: TGTGCCAGCTCACCTCCCTGGAAGTACCGGGGCACCGGGGAGCTGTTTTTT; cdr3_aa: CASSPPWKYRGTGELFF
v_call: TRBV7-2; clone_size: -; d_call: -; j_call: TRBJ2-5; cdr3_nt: TGTGCCAGCAGCTCGAGGGTCCCGATGGGGGCCCAGTACTTC; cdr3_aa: CASSSRVPMGAQYF
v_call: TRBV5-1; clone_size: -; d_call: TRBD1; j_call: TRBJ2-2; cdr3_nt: TGCGCCAGCAGCTCGTTCGGGACAGGGGTGACCGGGGAGCTGTTTTTT; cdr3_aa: CASSSFGTGVTGELFF
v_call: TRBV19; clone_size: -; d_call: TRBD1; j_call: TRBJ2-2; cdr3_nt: TGTGCCACAACCGACAGGGTTGGCACCGGGGAGCTGTTTTTT; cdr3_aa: CATTDRVGTGELFF
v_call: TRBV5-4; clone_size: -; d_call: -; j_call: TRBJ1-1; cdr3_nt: TGTGCCAGCAGCTTGTGGGGGAACACTGAAGCTTTCTTT; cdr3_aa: CASSLWGNTEAFF
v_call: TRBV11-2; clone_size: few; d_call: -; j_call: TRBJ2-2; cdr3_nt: TGTGCCAGCAGCTTGACTACGAACACCGGGGAGCTGTTTTTT; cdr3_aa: CASSLTTNTGELFF
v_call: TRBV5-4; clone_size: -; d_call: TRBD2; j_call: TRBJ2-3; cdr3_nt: TGTGCCAGCAGCTTGCGGGGACTAGCGGGGGTACACACAGATACGCAGTATTTT; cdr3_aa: CASSLRGLAGVHTDTQYF
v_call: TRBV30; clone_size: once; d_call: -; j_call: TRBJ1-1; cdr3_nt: TGTGCCTGGAGTGATGGGAGGGTCACTGAAGCTTTCTTT; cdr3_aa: CAWSDGRVTEAFF
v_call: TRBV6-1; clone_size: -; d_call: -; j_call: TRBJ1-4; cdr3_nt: TGTGCCAGCAGTGAAGCGCTTCGGGGGTCGTATGAAAAACTGTTTTTT; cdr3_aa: CASSEALRGSYEKLFF
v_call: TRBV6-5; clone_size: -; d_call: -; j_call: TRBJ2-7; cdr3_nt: TGTGCCACAGGGACGCGTTTGGATACCTACGAGCAGTACTTC; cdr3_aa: CATGTRLDTYEQYF
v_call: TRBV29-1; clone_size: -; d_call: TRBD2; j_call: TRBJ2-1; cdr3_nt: TGCAGCGTTGGGGCTAGCGGGATTCACAATGAGCAGTTCTTC; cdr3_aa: CSVGASGIHNEQFF
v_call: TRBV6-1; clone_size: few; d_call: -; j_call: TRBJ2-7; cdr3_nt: TGTGCCAGCACAGGGGTGGGGGGTTCCTACGAGCAGTACTTC; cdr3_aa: CASTGVGGSYEQYF
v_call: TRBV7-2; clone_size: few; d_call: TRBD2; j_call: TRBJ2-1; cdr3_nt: TGTGCCAGCAGCTTAGGCCAGCGGGGGGGTTACAATGAGCAGTTCTTC; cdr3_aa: CASSLGQRGGYNEQFF
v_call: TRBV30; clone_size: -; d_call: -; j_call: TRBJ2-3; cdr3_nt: TGTGCCTGGAGCCCGTGGCGGGGTACAGATACGCAGTATTTT; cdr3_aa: CAWSPWRGTDTQYF
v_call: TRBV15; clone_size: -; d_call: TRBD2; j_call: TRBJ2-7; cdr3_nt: TGTGCCACCAGCAGAGGTGTTCCTTCGGGGGGCTACGAGCAGTACTTC; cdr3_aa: CATSRGVPSGGYEQYF
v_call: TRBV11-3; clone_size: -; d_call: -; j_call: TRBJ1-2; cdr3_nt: TGTGCCAGCAAAAAGACACGGGATAACTATGGCTACACCTTC; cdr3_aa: CASKKTRDNYGYTF
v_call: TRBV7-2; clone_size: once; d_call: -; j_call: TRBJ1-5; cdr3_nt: TGTGCCAGCAGCCTAGGGGGGGGGCCCCAGCATTTT; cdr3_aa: CASSLGGGPQHF
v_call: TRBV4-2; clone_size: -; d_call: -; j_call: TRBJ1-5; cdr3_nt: TGTGCCAGCAGCCAAGATCGGGGAGCTAGAAATCAGCCCCAGCATTTT; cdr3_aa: CASSQDRGARNQPQHF
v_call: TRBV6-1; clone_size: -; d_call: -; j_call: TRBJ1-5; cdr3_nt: TGTGCCAGCAGTTCTCAGTATAGCAATCAGCTCCAGCATTTT; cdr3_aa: CASSSQYSNQLQHF
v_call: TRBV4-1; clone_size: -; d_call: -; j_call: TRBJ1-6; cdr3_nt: TGCGCCAGCAGCCAACGCGTGAGTGGCGGTTCACCCCTCCACTTT; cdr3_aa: CASSQRVSGGSPLHF
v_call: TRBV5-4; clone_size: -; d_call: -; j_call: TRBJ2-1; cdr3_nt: TGTGCCAGCAGCTTGGATGCGGGACCCTCCTACAATGAGCAGTTCTTC; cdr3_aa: CASSLDAGPSYNEQFF
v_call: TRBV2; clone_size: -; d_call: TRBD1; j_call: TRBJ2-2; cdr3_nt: TGTGCCAGCAGTGGGACAGGGGGCAACACCGGGGAGCTGTTTTTT; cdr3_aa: CASSGTGGNTGELFF
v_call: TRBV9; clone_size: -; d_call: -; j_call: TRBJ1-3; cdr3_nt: TGTGCCAGCAGCGACTCTGGAAACACCATATATTTT; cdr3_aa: CASSDSGNTIYF
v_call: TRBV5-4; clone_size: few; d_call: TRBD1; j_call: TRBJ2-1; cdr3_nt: TGTGCCAGCAGCCCTAGGACAGGGGGAGATGAGCAGTTCTTC; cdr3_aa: CASSPRTGGDEQFF
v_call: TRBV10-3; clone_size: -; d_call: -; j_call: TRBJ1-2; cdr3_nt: TGTGCCATCGCCCCTTATACTAACTATGGCTACACCTTC; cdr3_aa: CAIAPYTNYGYTF
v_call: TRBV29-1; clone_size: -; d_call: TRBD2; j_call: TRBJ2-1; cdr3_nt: TGCAGCGGGTGGGGCGGGAGGGGTGGTGAGCAGTTCTTC; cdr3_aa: CSGWGGRGGEQFF
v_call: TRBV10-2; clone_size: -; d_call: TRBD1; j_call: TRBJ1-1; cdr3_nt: TGCGCCAGCAGGGGACAGGGGAAGGATACTGAAGCTTTCTTT; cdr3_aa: CASRGQGKDTEAFF
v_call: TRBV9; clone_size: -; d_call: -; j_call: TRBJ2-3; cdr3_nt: TGTGCCAGCAGCCCTCGGACCGCCCTCACAGATACGCAGTATTTT; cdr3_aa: CASSPRTALTDTQYF
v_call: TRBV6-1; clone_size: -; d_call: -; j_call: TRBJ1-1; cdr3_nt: TGTGCCAGCCTACGTGGGGCGGATTGGACTGAAGCTTTCTTT; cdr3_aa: CASLRGADWTEAFF
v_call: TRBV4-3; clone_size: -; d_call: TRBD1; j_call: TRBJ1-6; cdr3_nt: TGCGCCAGCGCCCGGACAGGGCGATATAATTCACCCCTCCACTTT; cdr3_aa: CASARTGRYNSPLHF
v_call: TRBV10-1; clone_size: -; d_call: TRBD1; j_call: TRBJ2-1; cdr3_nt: TGCGCCAGCAGTGAAGGCAGGGGGACCCCTAGGAATGAGCAGTTCTTC; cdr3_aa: CASSEGRGTPRNEQFF
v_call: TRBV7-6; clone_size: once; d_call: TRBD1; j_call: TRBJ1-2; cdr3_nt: TGTGCCAGCAGCCCAAGGACAGGGAACTATGGCTACACCTTC; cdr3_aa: CASSPRTGNYGYTF
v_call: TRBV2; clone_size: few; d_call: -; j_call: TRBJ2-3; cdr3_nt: TGTGCCAGCCCTAGCACAGATACGCAGTATTTT; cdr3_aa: CASPSTDTQYF
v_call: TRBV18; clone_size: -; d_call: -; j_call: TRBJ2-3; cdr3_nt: TGTGCCAGCTCACCACTAGCGGGCACAGATACGCAGTATTTT; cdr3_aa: CASSPLAGTDTQYF
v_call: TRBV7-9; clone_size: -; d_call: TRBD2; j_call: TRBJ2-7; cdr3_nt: TGTGCCAGCAGCCCGAGACTAGCGGGAGGTTCCCAGCAGTACTTC; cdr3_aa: CASSPRLAGGSQQYF
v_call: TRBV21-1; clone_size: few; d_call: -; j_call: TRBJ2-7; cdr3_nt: TGTGCCAGCAGCAAGGGGGACAGGGGGTACGAGCAGTACTTC; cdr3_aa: CASSKGDRGYEQYF